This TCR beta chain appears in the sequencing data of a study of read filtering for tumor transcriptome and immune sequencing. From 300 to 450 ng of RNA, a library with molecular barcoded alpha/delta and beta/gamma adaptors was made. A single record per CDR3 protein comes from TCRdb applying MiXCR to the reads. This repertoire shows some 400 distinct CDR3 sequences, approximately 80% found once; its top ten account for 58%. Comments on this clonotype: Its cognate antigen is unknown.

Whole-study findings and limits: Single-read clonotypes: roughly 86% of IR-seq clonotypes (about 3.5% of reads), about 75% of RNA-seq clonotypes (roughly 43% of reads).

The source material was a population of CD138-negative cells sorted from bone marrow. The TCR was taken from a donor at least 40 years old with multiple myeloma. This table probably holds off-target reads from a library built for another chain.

CDR3 loop: CASSLAASNNEQFF. CDR3 DNA sequence: TGTGCCAGCAGCTTAGCCGCTAGCAACAATGAGCAGTTCTTC. This sequence joins TRBV7-2 and TRBJ2-1, with a weak D call TRBD2 (5 bases). Trimming left V 0 bases short and J 5 bases short, with 8 bases between. The CDR3 runs to 14 residues. Germline assignment: CDR1 SGHTA and CDR2 FQGNSA.